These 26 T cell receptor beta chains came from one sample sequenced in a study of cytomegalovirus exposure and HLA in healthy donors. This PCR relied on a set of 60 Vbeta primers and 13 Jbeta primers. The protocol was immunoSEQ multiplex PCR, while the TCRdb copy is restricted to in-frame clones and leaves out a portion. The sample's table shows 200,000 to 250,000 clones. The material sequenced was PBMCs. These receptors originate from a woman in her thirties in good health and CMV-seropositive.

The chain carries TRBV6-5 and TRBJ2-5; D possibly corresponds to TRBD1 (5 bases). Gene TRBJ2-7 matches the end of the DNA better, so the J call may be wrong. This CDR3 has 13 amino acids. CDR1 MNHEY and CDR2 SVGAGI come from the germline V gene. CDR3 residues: CASSSDTTYEQYF. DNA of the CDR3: TGTGCCAGCAGTTCGGACACCACCTACGAGCAGTACTTC.

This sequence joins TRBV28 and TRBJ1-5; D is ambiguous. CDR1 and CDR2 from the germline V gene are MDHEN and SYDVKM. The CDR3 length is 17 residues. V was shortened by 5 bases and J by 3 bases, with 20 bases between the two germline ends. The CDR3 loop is CASSPHLGGVNNQPQHF. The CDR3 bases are TGTGCCAGCAGTCCCCATCTCGGCGGGGTTAACAATCAGCCCCAGCATTTT.

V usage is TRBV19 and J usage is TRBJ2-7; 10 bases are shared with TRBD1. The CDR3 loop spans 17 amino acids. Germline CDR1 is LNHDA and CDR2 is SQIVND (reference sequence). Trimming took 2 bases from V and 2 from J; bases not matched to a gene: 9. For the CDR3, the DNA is TGTGCCAGTAGTATACGGACAGGGGGTCGTTTTACCTACGAGCAGTACTTC. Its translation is CASSIRTGGRFTYEQYF.

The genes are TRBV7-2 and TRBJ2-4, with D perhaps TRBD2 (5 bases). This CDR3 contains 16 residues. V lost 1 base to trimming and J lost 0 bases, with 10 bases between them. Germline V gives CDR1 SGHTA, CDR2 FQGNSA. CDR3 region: CASSLEGGRAKNIQYF. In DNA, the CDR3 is TGTGCCAGCAGCTTAGAAGGTGGGAGAGCCAAAAACATTCAGTACTTC.

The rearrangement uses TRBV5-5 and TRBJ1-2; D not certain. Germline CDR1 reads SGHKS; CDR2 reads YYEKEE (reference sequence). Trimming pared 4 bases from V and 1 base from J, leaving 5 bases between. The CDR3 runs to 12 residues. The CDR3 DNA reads TGTGCCAGCAGCCCAGTTAACTATGGCTACACCTTC. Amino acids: CASSPVNYGYTF.

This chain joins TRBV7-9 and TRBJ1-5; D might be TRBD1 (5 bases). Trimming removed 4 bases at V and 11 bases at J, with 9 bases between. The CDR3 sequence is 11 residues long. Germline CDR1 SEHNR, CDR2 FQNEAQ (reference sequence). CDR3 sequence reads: CASSSGGAQHF. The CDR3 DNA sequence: TGTGCCAGCAGCTCGGGGGGGGCCCAGCATTTT.

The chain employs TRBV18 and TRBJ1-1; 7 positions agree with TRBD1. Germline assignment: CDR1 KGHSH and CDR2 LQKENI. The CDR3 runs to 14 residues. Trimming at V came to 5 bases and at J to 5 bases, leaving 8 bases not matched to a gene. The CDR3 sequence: CASSSSDRLTEAFF. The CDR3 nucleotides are TGTGCCAGCTCATCATCGGACAGGCTGACTGAAGCTTTCTTT.

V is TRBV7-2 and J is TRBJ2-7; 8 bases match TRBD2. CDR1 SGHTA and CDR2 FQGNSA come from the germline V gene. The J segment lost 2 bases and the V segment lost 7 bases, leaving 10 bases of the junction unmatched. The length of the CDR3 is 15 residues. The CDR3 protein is CASIPFSGAPYEQYF. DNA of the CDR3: TGTGCCAGCATCCCTTTTAGCGGGGCCCCCTACGAGCAGTACTTC.

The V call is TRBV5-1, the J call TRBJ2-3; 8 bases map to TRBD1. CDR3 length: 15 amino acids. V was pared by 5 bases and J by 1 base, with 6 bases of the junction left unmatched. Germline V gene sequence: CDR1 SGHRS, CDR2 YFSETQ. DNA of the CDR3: TGCGCCAGCAGAACTGCAGGGGGCGGCACAGATACGCAGTATTTT. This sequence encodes CASRTAGGGTDTQYF. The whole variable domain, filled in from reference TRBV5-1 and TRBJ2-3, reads KAGVTQTPRYLIKTRGQQVTLSCSPISGHRSVSWYQQTPGQGLQFLFEYFSETQRNKGNFPGRFSGRQFSNSRSEMNVSTLELGDSALYLCASRTAGGGTDTQYFGPGTRLTVL.

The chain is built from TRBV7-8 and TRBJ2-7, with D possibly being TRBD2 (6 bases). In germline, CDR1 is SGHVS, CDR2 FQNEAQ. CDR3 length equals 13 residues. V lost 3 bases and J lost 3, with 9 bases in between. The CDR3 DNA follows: TGTGCCAGCAGCTTCGGGGGTTTCTACGAGCAGTACTTC. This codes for CASSFGGFYEQYF.

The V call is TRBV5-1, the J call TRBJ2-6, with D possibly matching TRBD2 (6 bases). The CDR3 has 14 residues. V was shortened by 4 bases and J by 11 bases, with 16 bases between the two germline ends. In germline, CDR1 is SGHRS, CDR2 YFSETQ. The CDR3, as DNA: TGCGCCAGCAGCCTTGGTGGAGGGGCGGACGTCCTGACTTTC. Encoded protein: CASSLGGGADVLTF.

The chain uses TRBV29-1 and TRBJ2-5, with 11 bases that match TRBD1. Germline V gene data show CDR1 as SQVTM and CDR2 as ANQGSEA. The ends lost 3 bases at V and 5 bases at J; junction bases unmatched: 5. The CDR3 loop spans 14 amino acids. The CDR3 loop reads CSVEGTGGKETQYF. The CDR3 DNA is TGCAGCGTTGAGGGGACAGGGGGGAAGGAGACCCAGTACTTC.

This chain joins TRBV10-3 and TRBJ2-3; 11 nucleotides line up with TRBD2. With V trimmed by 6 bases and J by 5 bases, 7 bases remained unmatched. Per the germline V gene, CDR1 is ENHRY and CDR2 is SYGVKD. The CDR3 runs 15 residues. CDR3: CAISLVAGGEDTQYF. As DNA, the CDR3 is TGTGCCATCAGCTTGGTAGCGGGGGGGGAAGATACGCAGTATTTT.

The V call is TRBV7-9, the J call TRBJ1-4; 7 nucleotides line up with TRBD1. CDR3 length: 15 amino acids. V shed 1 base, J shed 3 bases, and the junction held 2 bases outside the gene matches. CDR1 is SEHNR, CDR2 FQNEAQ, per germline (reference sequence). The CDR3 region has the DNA TGTGCCAGCAGCTTAGACACAGGGGCTAATGAAAAACTGTTTTTT. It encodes CASSLDTGANEKLFF.

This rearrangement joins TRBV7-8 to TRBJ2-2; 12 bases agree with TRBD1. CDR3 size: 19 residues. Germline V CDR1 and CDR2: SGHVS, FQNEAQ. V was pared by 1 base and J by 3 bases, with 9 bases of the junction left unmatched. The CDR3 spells CASSLDVRDRGRDTGELFF. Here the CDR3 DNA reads TGTGCCAGCAGCTTAGACGTCCGGGACAGGGGGCGGGACACCGGGGAGCTGTTTTTT.

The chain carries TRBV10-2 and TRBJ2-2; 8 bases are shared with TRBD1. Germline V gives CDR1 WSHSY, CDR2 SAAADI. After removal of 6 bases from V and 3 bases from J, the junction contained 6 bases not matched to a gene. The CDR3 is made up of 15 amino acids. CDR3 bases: TGCGCCAGCAGAAAACAGGGGGAGGACACCGGGGAGCTGTTTTTT. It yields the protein CASRKQGEDTGELFF.

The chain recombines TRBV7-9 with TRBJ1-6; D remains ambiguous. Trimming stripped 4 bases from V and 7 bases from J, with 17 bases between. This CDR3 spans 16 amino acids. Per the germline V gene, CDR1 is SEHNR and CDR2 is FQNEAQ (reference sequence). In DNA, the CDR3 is TGTGCCAGCAGCTCCCTAAGCGACGGATGGAATTCACCCCTCCACTTT. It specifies CASSSLSDGWNSPLHF. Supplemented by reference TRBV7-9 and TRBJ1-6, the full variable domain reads DTGVSQNPRHKITKRGQNVTFRCDPISEHNRLYWYRQTLGQGPEFLTYFQNEAQLEKSRLLSDRFSAERPKGSFSTLEIQRTEQGDSAMYLCASSSLSDGWNSPLHFGNGTRLTVT.

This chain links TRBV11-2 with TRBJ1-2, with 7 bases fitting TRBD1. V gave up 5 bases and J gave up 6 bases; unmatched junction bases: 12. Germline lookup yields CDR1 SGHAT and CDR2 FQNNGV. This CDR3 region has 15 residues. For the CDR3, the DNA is TGTGCCAGCAGCCTCCGACAGGGATCCACCAATGGCTACACCTTC. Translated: CASSLRQGSTNGYTF.

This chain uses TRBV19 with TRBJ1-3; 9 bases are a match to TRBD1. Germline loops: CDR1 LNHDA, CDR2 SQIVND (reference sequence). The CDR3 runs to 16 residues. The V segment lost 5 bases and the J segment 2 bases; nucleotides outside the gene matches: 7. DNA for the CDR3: TGTGCCAGTAGTCCTGGACAGGGGAAAGCTGGAAACACCATATATTTT. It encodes CASSPGQGKAGNTIYF.

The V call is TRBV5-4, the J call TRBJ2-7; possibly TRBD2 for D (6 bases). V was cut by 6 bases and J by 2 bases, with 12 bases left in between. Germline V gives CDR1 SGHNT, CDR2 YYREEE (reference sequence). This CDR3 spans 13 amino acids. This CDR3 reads CASTISGAYEQYF. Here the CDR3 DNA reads TGTGCCAGCACCATTAGCGGAGCCTACGAGCAGTACTTC.

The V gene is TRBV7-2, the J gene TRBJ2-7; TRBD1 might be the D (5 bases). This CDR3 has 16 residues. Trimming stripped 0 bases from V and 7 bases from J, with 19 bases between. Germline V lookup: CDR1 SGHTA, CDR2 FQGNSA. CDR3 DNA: TGTGCCAGCAGCTTAGCAGCCCAGGGCGCCGTCTATGAGCAGTACTTC. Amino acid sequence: CASSLAAQGAVYEQYF.

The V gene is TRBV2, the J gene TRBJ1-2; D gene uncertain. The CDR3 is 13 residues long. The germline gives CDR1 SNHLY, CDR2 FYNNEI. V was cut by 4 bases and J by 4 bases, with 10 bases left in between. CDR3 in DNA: TGTGCCAGCAGTGGTGTTTCCCTCTATGGCTACACCTTC. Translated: CASSGVSLYGYTF.

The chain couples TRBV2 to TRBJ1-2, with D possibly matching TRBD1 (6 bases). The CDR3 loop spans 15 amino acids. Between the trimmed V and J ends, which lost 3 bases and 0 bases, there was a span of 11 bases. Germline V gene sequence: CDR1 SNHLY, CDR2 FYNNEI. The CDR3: CASSERAGANYGYTF. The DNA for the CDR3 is TGTGCCAGCAGTGAGAGAGCAGGGGCTAACTATGGCTACACCTTC.

The CDR3 DNA reads TGTGCCAGCAGCTCGGACAGGGGGCTGGATACGCAGTATTTT. Protein sequence: CASSSDRGLDTQYF. The chain links TRBV5-6 to TRBJ2-3; 11 bases map to TRBD1. The CDR3 is 14 residues long. J gave up 6 bases and V 3 bases, and 3 bases lay outside the gene matches. The germline V gene has CDR1 SGHDT and CDR2 YYEEEE.

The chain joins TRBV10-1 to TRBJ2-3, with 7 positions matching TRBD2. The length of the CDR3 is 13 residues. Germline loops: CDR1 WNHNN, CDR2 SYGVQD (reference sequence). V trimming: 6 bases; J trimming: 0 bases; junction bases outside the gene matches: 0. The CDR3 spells CASRTSSTDTQYF. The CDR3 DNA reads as TGCGCCAGCAGGACTAGCAGCACAGATACGCAGTATTTT.

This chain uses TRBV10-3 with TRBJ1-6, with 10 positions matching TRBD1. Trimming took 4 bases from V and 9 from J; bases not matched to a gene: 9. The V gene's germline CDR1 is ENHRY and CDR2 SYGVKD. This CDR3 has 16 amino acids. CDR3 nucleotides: TGTGCCATCAGTGTTTATCTGGGACAGGGGACTTCACCCCTCCACTTT. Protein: CAISVYLGQGTSPLHF.